Detailed here is one TCR beta chain. The time point was: blood 4 weeks post-SBRT, at nephrectomy. Treatment meaning: 15 Gy SBRT to primary tumor, nephrectomy 4 weeks later. The CDR3 contains 15 residues. V shed 5 bases and J 3 bases; nucleotides not matched to a gene: 4. Germline-derived CDR1 and CDR2 are SEHNR and FQNEAQ (reference sequence). Profiled with immunoSEQ multiplex PCR; TCRdb holds only in-frame clones, not every one. Found here are roughly 82,000 clones, 70% to 90% of them singletons; the top ten hold more than 4.5%. This sample was taken from a study of radiation and T cells in renal cell carcinoma.

The J gene is TRBJ2-2, the V gene TRBV7-9; TRBD1 aligns across 9 bases. This sequence originates from a woman between 65 and 79 years old with renal cell carcinoma. The specimen was blood, collected from a patient whose treatment included radiotherapy and nephrectomy. The CDR3 protein is CASSPRQGDTGELFF. The DNA of the CDR3 is TGTGCCAGCAGCCCCAGACAGGGGGACACCGGGGAGCTGTTTTTT.